This T cell receptor beta chain was captured by sequencing in a study of breast tumors, draining lymph nodes, adjacent tissues. This CDR3 region has 15 residues. The V gene's germline CDR1 is ENHRY and CDR2 SYGVKD. V was shortened by 4 bases and J by 4 bases, with 14 bases between the two germline ends. Regarding the study as a whole: Tumor T cell lymph node origin was a supported hypothesis, not proven.

This clonotype was seen at least ten times. Its antigen is unidentified. Axillary draining lymph nodes of breast cancer patients supplied the node samples. MiXCR, applied by TCRdb to the multiplex PCR reads, yields one record per CDR3 protein. The sample has about 270,000 distinct CDR3 sequences, around 30% seen once. The clonotype comes from a female donor with breast cancer. Some clones in this sample may be carry-over from other donors' samples. V is TRBV10-3 and J is TRBJ2-1; D could derive from TRBD1 or TRBD2 (5 bases each). The sample taken for sequencing was axillary lymph node tissue. CDR3 amino acids: CAISGVGTGYNEQFF. CDR3 sequence (DNA): TGTGCCATCAGTGGCGTCGGGACGGGTTACAATGAGCAGTTCTTC.